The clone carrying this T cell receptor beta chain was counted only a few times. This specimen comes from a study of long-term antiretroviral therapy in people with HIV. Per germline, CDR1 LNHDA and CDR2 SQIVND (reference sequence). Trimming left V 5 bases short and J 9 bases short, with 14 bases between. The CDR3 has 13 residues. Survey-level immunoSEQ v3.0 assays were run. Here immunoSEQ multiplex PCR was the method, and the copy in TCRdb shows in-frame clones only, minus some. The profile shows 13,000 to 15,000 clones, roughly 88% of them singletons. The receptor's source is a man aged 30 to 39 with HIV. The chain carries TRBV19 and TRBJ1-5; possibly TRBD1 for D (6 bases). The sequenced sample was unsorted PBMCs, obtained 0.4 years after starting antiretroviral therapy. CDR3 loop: CASSRDILTPQHF. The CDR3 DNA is TGTGCCAGTAGTCGGGACATTCTCACGCCCCAGCATTTT.